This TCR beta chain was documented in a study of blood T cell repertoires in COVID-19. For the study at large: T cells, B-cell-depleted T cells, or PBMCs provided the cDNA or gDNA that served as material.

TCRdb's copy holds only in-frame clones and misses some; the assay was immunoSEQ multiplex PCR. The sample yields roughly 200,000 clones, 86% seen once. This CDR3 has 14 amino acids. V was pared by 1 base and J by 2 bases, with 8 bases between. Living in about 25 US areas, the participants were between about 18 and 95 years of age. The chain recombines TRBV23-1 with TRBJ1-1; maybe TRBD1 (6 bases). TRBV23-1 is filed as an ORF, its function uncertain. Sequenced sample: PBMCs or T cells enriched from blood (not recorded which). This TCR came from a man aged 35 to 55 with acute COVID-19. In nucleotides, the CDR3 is TGCGCCAGCAGTCAATTGGACAGAAACACTGAAGCTTTCTTT. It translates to CASSQLDRNTEAFF.